The 8 T cell receptor beta chains listed next were all sequenced from one sample in a study of shared clonotypes between healthy human individuals. Using immunoSEQ multiplex PCR, the repertoire was profiled, and TCRdb retains in-frame clones only, with some absent. The data show about 1.4 million clones, roughly 96% seen once. Input material: naive CD4+ T cells sorted from blood. Subset in this sample: CD45RA+ positively selected. The receptor set was obtained from a young man in good health.

The chain combines TRBV2 with TRBJ2-7, with 11 bases aligning to TRBD2. Germline CDR1 reads SNHLY; CDR2 reads FYNNEI. The CDR3 extends over 15 amino acids. V shed 6 bases and J 2 bases; nucleotides not matched to a gene: 6. CDR3 sequence reads: CASRLGLAGTYEQYF. In nucleotides, the CDR3 is TGTGCCAGCAGACTAGGACTAGCGGGTACCTACGAGCAGTACTTC.

The chain has TRBV29-1 and TRBJ2-7, with D hard to call. V dropped 1 base and J dropped 6 bases, with 13 bases sitting between them. Germline CDR1 reads SQVTM; CDR2 reads ANQGSEA. This CDR3 spans 13 amino acids. CDR3 nucleotides: TGCAGCGTTGAAGGGATGGCGGTCTCCGAGCAGTACTTC. It yields the protein CSVEGMAVSEQYF.

The chain combines TRBV2 with TRBJ2-2; D is unresolved. Germline CDR1 SNHLY, CDR2 FYNNEI. CDR3 length equals 13 residues. V lost 7 bases, J lost 6 bases, and 12 bases lay in between. The CDR3 nucleotides are TGTGCCAGCACCTTAGATGGGTCCGGGGAGCTGTTTTTT. Its translation: CASTLDGSGELFF.

This clone was seen once. V is TRBV29-1 and J is TRBJ2-1; TRBD1 aligns across 9 bases. The CDR3 is 16 residues long. The J segment lost 8 bases and the V segment lost 5 bases, leaving 16 bases of the junction unmatched. CDR1 and CDR2 (germline): SQVTM, ANQGSEA. CDR3 DNA: TGCAGCGTTCTTTTCCCGAGACAGGGGGTTGATGATGAGCAGTTCTTC. This codes for CSVLFPRQGVDDEQFF.

The chain links TRBV5-1 to TRBJ2-1; 9 bases line up with TRBD2. The CDR3 is 15 amino acids. The trim removed 4 bases at V and 2 bases at J, leaving 4 bases unmatched. Germline CDR1 and CDR2: SGHRS and YFSETQ. CDR3 nucleotides: TGCGCCAGCAGCCCGGGGACTAGCCCCTACAATGAGCAGTTCTTC. Protein sequence: CASSPGTSPYNEQFF.

The gene calls are TRBV10-3 and TRBJ2-2; 9 nucleotides line up with TRBD2. The CDR3 runs 15 residues. The germline V gene has CDR1 ENHRY and CDR2 SYGVKD. With V trimmed by 2 bases and J by 4 bases, 2 bases remained unmatched. Here the CDR3 DNA reads TGTGCCATCAGTGAGCCACTAGCGGGCACCGGGGAGCTGTTTTTT. It codes for CAISEPLAGTGELFF.

This clone was found once. The CDR3 DNA is TGCGCCAGCAGCCGGGACCCCCTCACGGAAAAACTGTTTTTT. Protein: CASSRDPLTEKLFF. The chain is built from TRBV5-1 and TRBJ1-4, with a possible D match to TRBD1 (5 bases). V was pared by 4 bases and J by 8 bases, with 15 bases between. Looked up from germline, CDR1 is SGHRS and CDR2 is YFSETQ. The CDR3 length is 14 residues.

This clone has just one count. V and J are TRBV28 and TRBJ2-7, with D possibly matching TRBD2 (5 bases). CDR3 length: 14 residues. The V gene's germline CDR1 is MDHEN and CDR2 SYDVKM. V was trimmed by 3 bases and J by 2 bases, leaving 11 bases between them. CDR3 nucleotide sequence: TGTGCCAGCAGTTTCGGGGTGGCGGCCTACGAGCAGTACTTC. This translates into CASSFGVAAYEQYF.